What follows are 29 T cell receptor beta chains derived from one specimen sequenced in a study of cytomegalovirus exposure and HLA in healthy donors. The PCR was carried out with 60 Vbeta primers and 13 Jbeta primers. Only in-frame clones appear in the TCRdb table, and some are missing; sequencing was by immunoSEQ multiplex PCR. The sample contains about 160,000 clones, around 75% of which appear only once. Sequencing was done on a sample of PBMCs. The receptors were gathered from a man younger than 30 in good health and CMV-seronegative.

This clone was detected once. The chain joins TRBV15 to TRBJ2-7, with TRBD2 matching over 11 bases. Per germline, CDR1 LNHNV and CDR2 YYDKDF (reference sequence). Trimming removed 0 bases from V and 7 bases from J; junction bases left unmatched: 8. The length of the CDR3 is 16 residues. The CDR3 coding sequence is TGTGCCACCAGCAGAGAACGACTAGCGGGAATGGATGAGCAGTACTTC. Encoded protein: CATSRERLAGMDEQYF.

This clone turned up a few times. The J gene is TRBJ2-7, the V gene TRBV27, with 7 bases fitting TRBD2. Germline CDR1 and CDR2: MNHEY and SMNVEV (reference sequence). Trimming cost V 8 bases and J 2 bases; bases outside gene matches: 12. This CDR3 region has 15 residues. The CDR3 DNA is TGTGCCAGCTCTTTCGTGGGAGGGTTCACCTACGAGCAGTACTTC. It encodes CASSFVGGFTYEQYF.

This clone was picked up a small number of times. The sample has other DNA sequences that encode this CDR3 too. The chain links TRBV28 to TRBJ1-2, with D possibly TRBD1 on 6 matching bases. The CDR3 runs to 12 residues. Trimming cost V 5 bases and J 2 bases, with 6 bases left between them. Germline loops: CDR1 MDHEN, CDR2 SYDVKM. CDR3 nucleotide sequence: TGTGCCAGCAGTAGGGGGAACTATGGCTACACCTTC. Its protein product is CASSRGNYGYTF.

A remark on this clone: The CDR3 does not end in the conserved phenylalanine or tryptophan, so this is likely a read error. The DNA is omitted, as the CDR3 cannot be located on it reliably, and the CDR3 follows TCRdb's listing. The chain carries TRBV11-2 and TRBJ1-2. The CDR3 is 11 amino acids long, termini counted. CDR1 and CDR2 from the germline V gene are SGHAT and FQNNGV. CDR3 amino acids: CASSLGRQLEV.

The rearrangement joins TRBV19 to TRBJ2-7; TRBD1 matches 9 bases. Germline V gene data show CDR1 as LNHDA and CDR2 as SQIVND (reference sequence). The CDR3 is 14 residues long. V lost 5 bases to trimming and J lost 7 bases; unmatched junction nucleotides: 9. In DNA, the CDR3 is TGTGCCAGTAGTCCCTCTGGGACAGGGCCTGAGCAGTACTTC. Its translation is CASSPSGTGPEQYF.

This chain links TRBV28 with TRBJ2-7; weak D call: TRBD2 (6 bases). The CDR3 spans 13 residues. Germline V CDR1 and CDR2: MDHEN, SYDVKM. Here the CDR3 DNA reads TGTGCCAGCAGTGACCCCGGTGTAGCGGACGTCCCTGTC. Protein: CASSDPGVADVPV.

The chain has TRBV6-5 and TRBJ1-2; D remains ambiguous. Germline CDR1 and CDR2: MNHEY and SVGAGI. There are 11 residues in the CDR3. With 8 bases removed from V and 3 bases from J, the gap between germline ends came to 7 bases. The CDR3: CASGSHYGYTF. CDR3 DNA: TGTGCCAGCGGGAGCCACTATGGCTACACCTTC.

This chain uses TRBV9 with TRBJ1-2; 7 bases align to TRBD1. This CDR3 contains 16 residues. Looked up from germline, CDR1 is SGDLS and CDR2 is YYNGEE. V dropped 3 bases and J dropped 0; count of bases not matched to a gene: 8. The CDR3: CASSGFGTESNYGYTF. In DNA form, the CDR3 reads TGTGCCAGCAGCGGATTTGGGACAGAATCTAACTATGGCTACACCTTC.

The V gene is TRBV30, the J gene TRBJ2-7; no clear D. Per germline, CDR1 GTSNPN and CDR2 SVGIG (reference sequence). The CDR3 totals 13 residues. V dropped 2 bases and J dropped 6 bases, with 14 bases sitting between them. CDR3 in amino acids: CAWSPPYVSEQYF. The CDR3 DNA follows: TGTGCCTGGAGTCCACCCTACGTTTCCGAGCAGTACTTC.

The chain is built from TRBV10-3 and TRBJ2-5; D ambiguous. This CDR3 contains 14 residues. The V gene's germline CDR1 is ENHRY and CDR2 SYGVKD. Trimming took off 2 bases at V and 1 base at J, with 8 bases between the two ends. The CDR3 region is CAISERAVQETQYF. The CDR3 DNA follows: TGTGCCATCAGTGAGCGCGCTGTCCAAGAGACCCAGTACTTC.

This rearrangement joins TRBV9 to TRBJ1-1; D is unresolved. The CDR3 has 12 amino acids. The germline gives CDR1 SGDLS, CDR2 YYNGEE. V was trimmed by 4 bases and J by 8 bases, leaving 12 bases between them. In DNA, the CDR3 is TGTGCCAGCAGCCCAGGAACACGCGAAGCTTTCTTT. This sequence encodes CASSPGTREAFF.

The chain links TRBV11-3 to TRBJ1-1, with a possible D match to TRBD1 (5 bases). The CDR3 spans 14 residues. The germline V gene has CDR1 SGHNT and CDR2 YENEEA. V was trimmed by 8 bases and J by 2 bases, leaving 15 bases between them. CDR3 amino acids: CASAVGGTNTEAFF. CDR3 nucleotide sequence: TGTGCCAGCGCTGTGGGGGGAACCAACACTGAAGCTTTCTTT.

V gene TRBV5-1 combines with J gene TRBJ1-6; D perhaps matches TRBD1 (6 bases). Germline V gene data show CDR1 as SGHRS and CDR2 as YFSETQ. The CDR3 loop spans 15 amino acids. Trimming took off 1 base at V and 7 bases at J, with 12 bases between the two ends. CDR3 sequence reads: CASSLSGQTNSPLHF. CDR3 sequence (DNA): TGCGCCAGCAGCTTGTCTGGACAGACGAATTCACCCCTCCACTTT.

The genes are TRBV6-6 and TRBJ1-1, with 10 positions matching TRBD1. The CDR3 loop spans 14 amino acids. V was pared by 5 bases and J by 3 bases, with 3 bases of the junction left unmatched. Germline-derived CDR1 and CDR2 are MNHNY and SVGAGI (reference sequence). CDR3 bases: TGTGCCAGCAGTCGACAGGGGGCGGACACTGAAGCTTTCTTT. This translates into CASSRQGADTEAFF.

This clone appeared a few times. This CDR3 is CASSFYGSTEAFF. CDR3 DNA sequence: TGTGCCAGCAGCTTTTATGGGAGCACTGAAGCTTTCTTT. This chain uses TRBV7-2 with TRBJ1-1; D remains unclear. The CDR3 extends over 13 amino acids. Germline V lookup: CDR1 SGHTA, CDR2 FQGNSA. Trimming shortened V by 3 bases and J by 4 bases, and 9 bases separated the two germline ends.

The gene calls are TRBV4-3 and TRBJ2-7; 10 bases match TRBD1. The germline CDR1 and CDR2 sequences are LGHNA and YSLEER. CDR3 length: 18 residues. The junction had 10 bases not matched to a gene; V was cut back by 1 base and J by 1 base. The CDR3 reads CASSQVFDRGPSSYEQYF. CDR3 bases: TGCGCCAGCAGCCAAGTATTTGACAGGGGGCCATCTTCCTACGAGCAGTACTTC.

The rearrangement links TRBV5-5 to TRBJ1-5; 10 bases match TRBD1. J lost 6 bases, V lost 4 bases, and 7 bases had no gene match. Germline assignment: CDR1 SGHKS and CDR2 YYEKEE (reference sequence). The CDR3 is made up of 15 amino acids. The DNA of the CDR3 is TGTGCCAGCAGCCCGACCGGGACAGGGGCTCAGCCCCAGCATTTT. Translation gives CASSPTGTGAQPQHF.

This chain links TRBV5-6 with TRBJ2-1, with 10 nucleotides matching TRBD1. V trimming: 1 base; J trimming: 7 bases; junction bases outside the gene matches: 2. Germline V gene sequence: CDR1 SGHDT, CDR2 YYEEEE. The CDR3 loop spans 14 amino acids. Here the CDR3 reads CASSLLGQGNEQFF. The DNA for the CDR3 is TGTGCCAGCAGCTTGCTGGGACAGGGGAATGAGCAGTTCTTC.

The rearrangement joins TRBV19 to TRBJ2-1; 8 bases map to TRBD2. This CDR3 contains 14 residues. The trim removed 6 bases at V and 5 bases at J, leaving 6 bases unmatched. Germline V gene sequence: CDR1 LNHDA, CDR2 SQIVND (reference sequence). The CDR3 DNA reads TGTGCCAGTAGGCGGGGGGACATGGACAATGAGCAGTTCTTC. As protein: CASRRGDMDNEQFF.

The chain carries TRBV7-6 and TRBJ2-1; 12 nucleotides agree with TRBD2. The CDR3 contains 17 residues. CDR1 and CDR2 from the germline V gene are SGHVS and FNYEAQ. With 1 base clipped from V and 5 bases from J, the junction kept 6 bases outside the gene matches. The CDR3 loop reads CASSLGRASGRDNEQFF. CDR3 coding DNA: TGTGCCAGCAGCTTAGGAAGAGCTAGCGGGAGGGACAATGAGCAGTTCTTC. The whole variable domain, remainder taken from reference TRBV7-6 and TRBJ2-1, is GAGVSQSPRYKVTKRGQDVALRCDPISGHVSLYWYRQALGQGPEFLTYFNYEAQQDKSGLPNDRFSAERPEGSISTLTIQRTEQRDSAMYRCASSLGRASGRDNEQFFGPGTRLTVL.

This chain joins TRBV7-2 and TRBJ2-7; 10 bases are shared with TRBD2. Losses at the gene ends were 5 bases for V and 1 base for J; bases not matched to a gene: 5. Germline V gene lookup returns CDR1 SGHTA and CDR2 FQGNSA. The CDR3 runs 15 residues. The CDR3 DNA reads as TGTGCCAGCAGCCGCACGGGACTAGCGTCCTACGAGCAGTACTTC. It is translated as CASSRTGLASYEQYF.

This clone was seen a few times. The V call is TRBV4-3, the J call TRBJ2-5; 9 bases are shared with TRBD1. Germline values: CDR1 LGHNA, CDR2 YSLEER. The V gene end was trimmed by 4 bases and the J gene end by 3 bases; junction bases not matched to a gene: 3. This CDR3 has 14 amino acids. CDR3 sequence: CASSLTGGEETQYF. The CDR3 nucleotides are TGCGCCAGCAGCCTTACAGGGGGCGAAGAGACCCAGTACTTC.

The chain uses TRBV29-1 and TRBJ2-5; D is unresolved. Trimming cost V 4 bases and J 5 bases, with 11 bases left between them. This CDR3 has 12 residues. Germline V lookup: CDR1 SQVTM, CDR2 ANQGSEA. CDR3 residues: CSVAEVAETQYF. The DNA of the CDR3 is TGCAGCGTTGCAGAGGTTGCGGAGACCCAGTACTTC.

This rearrangement joins TRBV6-1 to TRBJ1-1; no clear D gene. Between the trimmed V and J ends, which lost 1 base and 1 base, there was a span of 7 bases. Per the germline V gene, CDR1 is MNHNS and CDR2 is SASEGT. This CDR3 comprises 14 residues. Here the CDR3 DNA reads TGTGCCAGCAGTGAAGAGGCGGCGAACACTGAAGCTTTCTTT. It translates to CASSEEAANTEAFF.

CDR3 bases: TGTGCCAGCAGTGACAGGAGCTCTGGGGCCAACGTCCTGACTTTC. Amino acids: CASSDRSSGANVLTF. The chain is built from TRBV6-4 and TRBJ2-6; D unresolved. V gave up 2 bases and J gave up 0 bases, with 5 bases separating them. This CDR3 has 15 residues. Germline assignment: CDR1 MRHNA and CDR2 SNTAGT.

This clone has just a few counts. V is TRBV13 and J is TRBJ2-1; D is ambiguous. Per the germline V gene, CDR1 is PRHDT and CDR2 is FYEKMQ (reference sequence). The CDR3 is 12 amino acids. Trimming stripped 1 base from V and 6 bases from J, with 4 bases between. This chain's CDR3 is CASSLVGNEQFF. The DNA for the CDR3 is TGTGCCAGCAGCTTAGTCGGCAATGAGCAGTTCTTC. Full variable domain (missing parts from reference TRBV13 and TRBJ2-1): AAGVIQSPRHLIKEKRETATLKCYPIPRHDTVYWYQQGPGQDPQFLISFYEKMQSDKGSIPDRFSAQQFSDYHSELNMSSLELGDSALYFCASSLVGNEQFFGPGTRLTVL.

The chain combines TRBV4-1 with TRBJ2-3, with 8 nucleotides matching TRBD2. This CDR3 spans 18 amino acids. Germline V gene sequence: CDR1 MGHRA, CDR2 YSYEKL. V lost 1 base, J lost 6 bases, and 15 bases stayed unmatched. The CDR3 sequence: CASSQVRLRLALSDTQYF. CDR3 nucleotide sequence: TGCGCCAGCAGCCAAGTTCGGCTCCGACTAGCGTTATCGGATACGCAGTATTTT.

The V call is TRBV7-8, the J call TRBJ2-5, with 8 bases that match TRBD2. Losses at the gene ends were 7 bases for V and 0 bases for J; bases not matched to a gene: 19. There are 19 residues in the CDR3. The germline V gene encodes CDR1 SGHVS and CDR2 FQNEAQ. The CDR3 loop is CASTTRPSLLAADQETQYF. The CDR3 DNA is TGTGCCAGCACTACCAGGCCCTCTCTACTAGCGGCAGACCAAGAGACCCAGTACTTC.

CDR3 in amino acids: CASSLSPGGVINQPQHF. In DNA form, the CDR3 reads TGTGCCAGCAGCTTATCCCCGGGGGGGGTGATCAATCAGCCCCAGCATTTT. The chain has TRBV7-8 and TRBJ1-5, with D possibly TRBD1 on 5 matching bases. V was shortened by 2 bases and J by 3 bases, with 17 bases between the two germline ends. CDR1 and CDR2 (germline): SGHVS, FQNEAQ. The CDR3 totals 17 residues.